Listed below are T cell receptor beta chains from one sample, sequenced in a study of breast tumors, draining lymph nodes, adjacent tissues. TCRdb fed the multiplex PCR reads into MiXCR, producing one record per CDR3 protein. The table records fewer than 85,000 distinct CDR3 sequences, roughly 19% of them present only once. The sample comprised axillary lymph node tissue. The origin of the receptors is a female donor with breast cancer. Some clones in this sample may be carry-over from other donors' samples. The CDR3 runs from the conserved cysteine through the conserved F or W. D genes are given only for firm matches. Size is stated for part of the rows, as once, few or many counts, or as a class when the clone is expanded.

>15|TRBJ1-2|.|many|TRBV13
TGTGCCAGCAGCCCCCCCGACATACTGGTGGGAGGCTACACCTTC
CASSPPDILVGGYTF
>18|TRBJ2-3|TRBD2|many|TRBV7-9
TGTGCCAGCAGCCCAAGGACTAGCGGGTGGAATAGCGCAGATACGCAGTATTTT
CASSPRTSGWNSADTQYF
>12|TRBJ2-5|.|many|TRBV7-9
TGTGCCAGCAGCTTACCTTTGGAGACCCAGTACTTC
CASSLPLETQYF
>15|TRBJ1-1|.|.|TRBV6-6
TGTGCCAGCAGTGACCCCCAAACGGGGAACACTGAAGCTTTCTTT
CASSDPQTGNTEAFF
>14|TRBJ2-7|.|many|TRBV6-2/TRBV6-3
TGTGCCAGCAGTTTCAGGGGAGGCTCCTACGAGCAGTACTTC
CASSFRGGSYEQYF
>16|TRBJ2-1|.|many|TRBV5-1
TGCGCCAGCAGTCGGAGCGCGCTGAGCTCCTACAATGAGCAGTTCTTC
CASSRSALSSYNEQFF
>14|TRBJ2-7|TRBD2|.|TRBV19
TGTGCCAGTAGCCGGGGACTAGCGGGCTACAAGCAGTACTTC
CASSRGLAGYKQYF
>18|TRBJ2-7|TRBD1|many|TRBV7-2
TGTGCCAGCAGCTTTCGCGGGACAGGGGAATTGGGCTCCTACGAGCAGTACTTC
CASSFRGTGELGSYEQYF
>12|TRBJ1-2|.|many|TRBV5-5
TGTGCCAGCAGCTTTGAGTTGAGGAGCTACACCTTC
CASSFELRSYTF
>15|TRBJ2-2|.|few|TRBV11-3
TGTGCCAGCAGCTTGGCGGGAACGTCGTTCGGGGAGCTGTTTTTT
CASSLAGTSFGELFF
>12|TRBJ1-4|.|many|TRBV5-1
TGCGCCAGCAGCGGGGGGCCTGAAAAACTGTTTTTT
CASSGGPEKLFF
>13|TRBJ2-5|TRBD2|many|TRBV19
TGTGCCACCTCTTGGGGGGGCCAAGAGACCCAGTACTTC
CATSWGGQETQYF
>16|TRBJ2-3|TRBD2|many|TRBV12-3/TRBV12-4
TGTGCCAGCAGTTTCCTAGCGGGAGGTCTCACAGATACGCAGTATTTT
CASSFLAGGLTDTQYF
>15|TRBJ2-1|TRBD2|.|TRBV10-3
TGTGCCATCAGTGGTCGGGCTGGCGGGAGGAATGGGCAGTTCTTC
CAISGRAGGRNGQFF
>15|TRBJ2-6|TRBD1|.|TRBV30
TGTGCCTGGAGGCCAGGGGGCTCTGGGGCCAACGTCCTGACTTTC
CAWRPGGSGANVLTF
>15|TRBJ1-1|.|.|TRBV20-1
TGCAGTGCTAGCAATCGACAGATTCGGAACACTGAAGCTTTCTTT
CSASNRQIRNTEAFF
>16|TRBJ2-3|TRBD2|many|TRBV10-1
TGCGCCAGCAGGGGGGCTAGCGGGAGTAGGACAGATACGCAGTATTTT
CASRGASGSRTDTQYF
>12|TRBJ1-2|.|many|TRBV29-1
.
CSVGTGTLVSAF
>11|TRBJ1-2|.|.|TRBV10-1
TGCGCCAGCAAAAGGGGCTATGGCTACACCTTC
CASKRGYGYTF
>17|TRBJ1-4|.|many|TRBV7-8
TGTGCCAGCACCAAGGGCAGTCATGGTGCGGCTAATGAAAAACTGTTTTTT
CASTKGSHGAANEKLFF
>14|TRBJ1-5|TRBD1|few|TRBV30
TGTGCCTGGGGACAGGGAAATAGCAATCAGCCCCAGCATTTT
CAWGQGNSNQPQHF
>19|TRBJ2-5|.|many|TRBV9
TGTGCCAGCAGCGCCAAGCCGGGGTGGACAGCTTCGTACCAAGAGACCCAGTACTTC
CASSAKPGWTASYQETQYF
>15|TRBJ2-5|.|many|TRBV7-6
TGTGCCAGCAGCCTAACCCCGGGGGCGGGCGAGACCCAGTACTTC
CASSLTPGAGETQYF
>16|TRBJ2-2|TRBD2|.|TRBV6-4
TGTGCCAGCAGTGACACTAGCGGGAGGGCCACCGGGGAGCTGTTTTTT
CASSDTSGRATGELFF
>13|TRBJ2-7|TRBD1|many|TRBV6-2/TRBV6-3
TGTGCCAGCAGTTACAGGGGGCTCTACGAGCAGTACTTC
CASSYRGLYEQYF
>13|TRBJ1-5|.|many|TRBV28
TGTGCCAGCAGTTCAGACAGCAATCAGCCCCAGCATTTT
CASSSDSNQPQHF